This T cell receptor beta chain was identified during a study of cytomegalovirus exposure and HLA in healthy donors. Across the whole study: The Caucasian-associated ancestry cluster contained 81% of the approximately 410 genotyped donors. Study results and caveats: Trimming of TCR beta V- and J-genes showed a link, identified in a later analysis, to a missense DCLRE1C variant.

Although they were nominally healthy when sampled, donors likely had unrecorded immune exposures. Notes on this clone: Antigen specificity is unknown.

It was with 60 Vbeta and 13 Jbeta primers that the PCR ran. Clones were read by immunoSEQ multiplex PCR, and TCRdb kept only the in-frame ones, dropping some. The top ten hold about 8% of the sample, which has over 40,000 clones, roughly 90% seen once. Germline CDR1 and CDR2: SGHNT and YYREEE (reference sequence). The CDR3 consists of 13 residues. V gave up 0 bases and J gave up 7 bases; unmatched junction bases: 3. This receptor was obtained from a middle-aged woman in good health and CMV-seropositive. This chain connects TRBV5-4 to TRBJ1-2, with TRBD1 identical over 7 bases. The sample taken for sequencing was PBMCs. The CDR3 spells CASSLDRGGGYTF. CDR3 nucleotides: TGTGCCAGCAGCTTGGACAGGGGAGGTGGCTACACCTTC.